This TCR beta chain derives from a study of blood T cell repertoires in COVID-19. Study summary: The United States, Italy and Spain were the sources of the acute and convalescent COVID-19 samples. T cells, B-cell-depleted T cells, or PBMCs supplied cDNA or gDNA.

This clone was seen a handful of times. Original processing notes: It was from reference gene primer amplification that nucleated cell counts were estimated. The method was immunoSEQ multiplex PCR; TCRdb's version includes in-frame clones alone and lacks a portion of them. V and J calls and clone size are as listed in that table; D and trimming were resolved from the DNA. The sample holds 15,000 to 20,000 clones, roughly 90% seen once. Germline V lookup: CDR1 MGHRA, CDR2 YSYEKL. V lost 5 bases and J lost 0; bases outside the gene matches: 4. The CDR3 is made up of 15 amino acids. The sequence came from a human donor in a cohort sampled during active COVID-19. The chain recombines TRBV4-1 with TRBJ2-7; 10 nucleotides line up with TRBD1. The material sequenced was peripheral blood. CDR3 sequence reads: CASSTGTGASYEQYF. CDR3 coding DNA: TGCGCCAGCAGCACCGGGACAGGGGCCTCCTACGAGCAGTACTTC.